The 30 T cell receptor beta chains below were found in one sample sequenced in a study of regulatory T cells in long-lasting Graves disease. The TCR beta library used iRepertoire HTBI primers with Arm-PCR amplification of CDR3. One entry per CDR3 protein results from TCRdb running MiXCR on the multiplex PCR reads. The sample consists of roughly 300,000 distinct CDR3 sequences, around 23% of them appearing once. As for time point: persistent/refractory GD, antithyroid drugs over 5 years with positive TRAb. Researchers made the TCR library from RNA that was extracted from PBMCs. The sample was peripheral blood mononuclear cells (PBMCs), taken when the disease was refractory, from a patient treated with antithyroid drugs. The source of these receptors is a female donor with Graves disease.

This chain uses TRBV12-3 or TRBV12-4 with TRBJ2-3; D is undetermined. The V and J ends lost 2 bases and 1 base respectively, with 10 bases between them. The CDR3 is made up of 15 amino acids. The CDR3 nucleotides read TGTGCCAGCAGTTTAACGGGTCCAGGCACAGATACGCAGTATTTT. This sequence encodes CASSLTGPGTDTQYF.

CDR3 amino acids: CASSLSRGSWPETFYNEQFF. CDR3 coding DNA: TGTGCCAGCAGTTTATCCCGCGGTAGCTGGCCCGAGACGTTTTACAATGAGCAGTTCTTC. The genes are TRBV28 and TRBJ2-1; D unresolved. The CDR3 runs to 20 residues. Between the trimmed V and J ends, which lost 1 base and 4 bases, there was a span of 26 bases. CDR1 and CDR2 from the germline V gene are MDHEN and SYDVKM.

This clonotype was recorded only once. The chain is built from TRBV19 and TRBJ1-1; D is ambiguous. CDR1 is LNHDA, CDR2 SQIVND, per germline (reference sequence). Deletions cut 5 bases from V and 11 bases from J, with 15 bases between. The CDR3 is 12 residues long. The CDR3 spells CASSLPPHGAFF. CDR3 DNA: TGTGCCAGTAGTCTCCCGCCCCATGGCGCTTTCTTT.

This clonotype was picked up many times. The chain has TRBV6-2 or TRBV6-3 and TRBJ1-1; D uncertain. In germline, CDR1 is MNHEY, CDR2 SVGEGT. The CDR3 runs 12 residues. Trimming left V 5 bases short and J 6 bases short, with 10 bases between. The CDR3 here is CASSDGYSEAFF. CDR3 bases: TGTGCCAGCAGTGATGGGTACTCTGAAGCTTTCTTT.

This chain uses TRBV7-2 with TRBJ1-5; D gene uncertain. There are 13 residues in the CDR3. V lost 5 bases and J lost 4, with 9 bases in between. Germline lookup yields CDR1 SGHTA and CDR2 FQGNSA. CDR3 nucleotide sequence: TGTGCCAGCAGCGAAAATTTAAATCAGCCCCAGCATTTT. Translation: CASSENLNQPQHF.

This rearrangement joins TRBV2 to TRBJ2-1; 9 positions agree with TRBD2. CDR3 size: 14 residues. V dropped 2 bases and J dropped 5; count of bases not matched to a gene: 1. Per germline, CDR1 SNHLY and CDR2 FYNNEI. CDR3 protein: CASSELAGDNEQFF. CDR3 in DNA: TGTGCCAGCAGTGAATTAGCGGGAGACAATGAGCAGTTCTTC.

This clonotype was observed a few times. The CDR3 DNA reads as TGCAGTGCTACAACAGCGGTTAGCTCCTACAATGAGCAGTTCTTC. Translated, it gives CSATTAVSSYNEQFF. The gene calls are TRBV20-1 and TRBJ2-1; tentatively, D is TRBD2 (5 bases). There are 15 residues in the CDR3. Germline loops: CDR1 DFQATT, CDR2 SNEGSKA (reference sequence). V lost 4 bases to trimming and J lost 0 bases, with 13 bases between them.

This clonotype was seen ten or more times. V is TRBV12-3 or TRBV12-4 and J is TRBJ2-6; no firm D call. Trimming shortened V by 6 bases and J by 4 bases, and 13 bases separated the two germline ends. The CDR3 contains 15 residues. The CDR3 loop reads CASSRNPSGANVLTF. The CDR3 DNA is TGTGCCAGCAGCCGAAATCCCTCCGGGGCCAACGTCCTGACTTTC.

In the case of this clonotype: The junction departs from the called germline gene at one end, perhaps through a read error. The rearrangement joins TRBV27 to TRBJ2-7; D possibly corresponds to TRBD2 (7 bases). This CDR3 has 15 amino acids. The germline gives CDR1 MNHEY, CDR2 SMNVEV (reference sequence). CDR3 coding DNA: TGTGCCAGCAGTTTCAGGGGCGGGAGCCCCTACGGGCAGTACTTC. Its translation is CASSFRGGSPYGQYF.

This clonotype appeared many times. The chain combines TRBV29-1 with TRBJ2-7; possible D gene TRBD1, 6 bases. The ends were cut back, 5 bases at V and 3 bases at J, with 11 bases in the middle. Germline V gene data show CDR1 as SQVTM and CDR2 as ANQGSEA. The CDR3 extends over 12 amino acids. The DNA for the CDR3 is TGCAGCGTTACGACAGGCTACTACGAGCAGTACTTC. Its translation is CSVTTGYYEQYF.

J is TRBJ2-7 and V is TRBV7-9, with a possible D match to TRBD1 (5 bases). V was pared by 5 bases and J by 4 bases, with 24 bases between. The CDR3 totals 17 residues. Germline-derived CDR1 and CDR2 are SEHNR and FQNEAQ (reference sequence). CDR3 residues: CASSPPQIGGRVYEQYF. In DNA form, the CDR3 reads TGTGCCAGCAGCCCTCCCCAGATTGGTGGCAGGGTATACGAGCAGTACTTC.

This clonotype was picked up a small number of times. CDR3 region: CASSLRQGFNQPQHF. CDR3 in DNA: TGTGCCAGCAGTTTAAGGCAGGGATTCAATCAGCCCCAGCATTTT. The rearrangement uses TRBV28 and TRBJ1-5; possible D gene TRBD1, 5 bases. The germline V gene has CDR1 MDHEN and CDR2 SYDVKM. The length of the CDR3 is 15 residues. With 2 bases removed from V and 3 bases from J, the gap between germline ends came to 11 bases.

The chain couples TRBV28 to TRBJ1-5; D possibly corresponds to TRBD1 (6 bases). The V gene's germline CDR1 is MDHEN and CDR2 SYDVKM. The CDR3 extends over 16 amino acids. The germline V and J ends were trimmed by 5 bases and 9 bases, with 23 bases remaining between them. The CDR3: CASSPSLAGEGTPQHF. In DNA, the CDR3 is TGTGCCAGCAGTCCCAGTTTGGCAGGGGAGGGGACGCCCCAGCATTTT.

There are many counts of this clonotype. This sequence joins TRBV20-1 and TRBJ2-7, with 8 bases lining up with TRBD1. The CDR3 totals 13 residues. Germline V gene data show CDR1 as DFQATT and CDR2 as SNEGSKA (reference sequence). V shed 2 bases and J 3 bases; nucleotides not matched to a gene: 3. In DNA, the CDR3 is TGCAGTGCTAGAACAGGGGGTAGCTACGAGCAGTACTTC. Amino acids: CSARTGGSYEQYF.

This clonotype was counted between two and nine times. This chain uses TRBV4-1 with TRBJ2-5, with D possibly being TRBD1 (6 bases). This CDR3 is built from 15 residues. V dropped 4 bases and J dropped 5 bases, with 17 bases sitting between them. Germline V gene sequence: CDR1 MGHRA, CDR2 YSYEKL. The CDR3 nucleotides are TGCGCCAGCAGCCCGTCCGGGACATCTCGGGAGACCCAGTACTTC. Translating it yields CASSPSGTSRETQYF.

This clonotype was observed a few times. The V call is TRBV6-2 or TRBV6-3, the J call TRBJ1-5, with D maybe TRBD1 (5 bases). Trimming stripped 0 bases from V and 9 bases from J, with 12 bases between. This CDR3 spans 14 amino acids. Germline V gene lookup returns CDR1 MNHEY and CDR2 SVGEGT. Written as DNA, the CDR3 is TGTGCCAGCAGTTACTCGGGGCCCCGGGGGCCCCAGCATTTT. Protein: CASSYSGPRGPQHF.

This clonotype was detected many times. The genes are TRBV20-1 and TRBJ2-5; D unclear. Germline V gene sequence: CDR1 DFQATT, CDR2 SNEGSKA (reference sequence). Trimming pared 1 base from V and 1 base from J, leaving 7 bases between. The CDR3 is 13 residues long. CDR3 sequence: CSARAPTQETQYF. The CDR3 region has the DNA TGCAGTGCTAGAGCCCCCACCCAAGAGACCCAGTACTTC.

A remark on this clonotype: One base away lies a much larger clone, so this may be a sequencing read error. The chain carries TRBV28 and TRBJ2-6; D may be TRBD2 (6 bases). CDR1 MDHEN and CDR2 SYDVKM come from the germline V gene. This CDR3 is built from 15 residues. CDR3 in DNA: TGTGCCAGCAGTTTACGTTTTTGGGGGGTCAACGTCCTGACTTTC. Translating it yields CASSLRFWGVNVLTF. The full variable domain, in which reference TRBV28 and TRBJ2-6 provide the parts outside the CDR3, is DVKVTQSSRYLVKRTGEKVFLECVQDMDHENMFWYRQDPGLGLRLIYFSYDVKMKEKGDIPEGYSVSREKKERFSLILESASTNQTSMYLCASSLRFWGVNVLTFGAGSRLTVL.

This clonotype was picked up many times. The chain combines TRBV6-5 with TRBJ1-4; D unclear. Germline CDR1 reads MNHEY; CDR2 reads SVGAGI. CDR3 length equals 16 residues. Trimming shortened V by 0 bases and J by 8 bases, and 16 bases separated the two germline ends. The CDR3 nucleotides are TGTGCCAGCAGTTACTCGACCAACTGGGATGAAGAAAAACTGTTTTTT. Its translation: CASSYSTNWDEEKLFF.

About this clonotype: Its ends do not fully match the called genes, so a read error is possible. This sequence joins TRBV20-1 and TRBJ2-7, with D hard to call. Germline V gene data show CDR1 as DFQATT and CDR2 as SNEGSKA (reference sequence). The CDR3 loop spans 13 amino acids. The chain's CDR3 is CGARVRTSYEQYF. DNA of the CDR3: TGCGGTGCTAGAGTCAGAACCAGCTACGAGCAGTACTTC.

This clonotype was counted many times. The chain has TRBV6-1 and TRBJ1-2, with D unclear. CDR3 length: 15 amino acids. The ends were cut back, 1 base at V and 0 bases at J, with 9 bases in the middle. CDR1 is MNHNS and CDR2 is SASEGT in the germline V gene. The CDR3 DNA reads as TGTGCCAGCAGTGAAGTTGGGCTTTCTAACTATGGCTACACCTTC. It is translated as CASSEVGLSNYGYTF.

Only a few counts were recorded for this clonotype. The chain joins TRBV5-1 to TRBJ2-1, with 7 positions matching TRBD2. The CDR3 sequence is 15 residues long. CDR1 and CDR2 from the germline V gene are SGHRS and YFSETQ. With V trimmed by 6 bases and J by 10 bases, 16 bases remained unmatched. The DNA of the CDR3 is TGCGCCAGCACCAAAACGGGGGAGGGCCGTCGGGAGCAGTTCTTC. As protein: CASTKTGEGRREQFF. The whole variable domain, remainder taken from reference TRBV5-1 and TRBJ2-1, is KAGVTQTPRYLIKTRGQQVTLSCSPISGHRSVSWYQQTPGQGLQFLFEYFSETQRNKGNFPGRFSGRQFSNSRSEMNVSTLELGDSALYLCASTKTGEGRREQFFGPGTRLTVL.

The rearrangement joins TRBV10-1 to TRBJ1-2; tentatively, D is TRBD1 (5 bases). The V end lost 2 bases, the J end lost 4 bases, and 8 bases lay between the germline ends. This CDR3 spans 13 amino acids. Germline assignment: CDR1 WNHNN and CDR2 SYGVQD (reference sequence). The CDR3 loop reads CASSEGGSYGYTF. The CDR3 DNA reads TGCGCCAGCAGTGAGGGGGGGTCCTATGGCTACACCTTC.

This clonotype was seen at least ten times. CDR3 nucleotides: TGTGCCAGCAGGCCGGCCGGGACAGCCTACGAGCAGTACTTC. It yields the protein CASRPAGTAYEQYF. The V call is TRBV28, the J call TRBJ2-7, with 7 bases fitting TRBD1. Per germline, CDR1 MDHEN and CDR2 SYDVKM. The CDR3 length is 14 residues. Trimming removed 6 bases from V and 2 bases from J; junction bases left unmatched: 7.

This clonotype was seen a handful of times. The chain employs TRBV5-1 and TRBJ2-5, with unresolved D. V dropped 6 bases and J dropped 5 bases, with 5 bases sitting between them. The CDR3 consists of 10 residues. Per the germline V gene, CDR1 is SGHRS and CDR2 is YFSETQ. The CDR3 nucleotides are TGCGCCAGCATGGGGGAGACCCAGTACTTC. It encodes CASMGETQYF.

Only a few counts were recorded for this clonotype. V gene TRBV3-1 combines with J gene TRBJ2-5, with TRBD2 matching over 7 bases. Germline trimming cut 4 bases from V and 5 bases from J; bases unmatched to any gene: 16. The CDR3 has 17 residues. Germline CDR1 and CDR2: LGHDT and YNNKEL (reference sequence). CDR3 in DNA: TGTGCCAGCAGCCCTTCGGTCGGACTAGGCCTTTTCGAGACCCAGTACTTC. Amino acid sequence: CASSPSVGLGLFETQYF.

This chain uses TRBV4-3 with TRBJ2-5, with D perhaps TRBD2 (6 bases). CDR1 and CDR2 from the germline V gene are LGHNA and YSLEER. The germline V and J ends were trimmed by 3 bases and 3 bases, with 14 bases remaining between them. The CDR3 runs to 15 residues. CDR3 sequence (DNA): TGCGCCAGCAGCCATAACCGGGACTTCAAAGAGACCCAGTACTTC. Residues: CASSHNRDFKETQYF.

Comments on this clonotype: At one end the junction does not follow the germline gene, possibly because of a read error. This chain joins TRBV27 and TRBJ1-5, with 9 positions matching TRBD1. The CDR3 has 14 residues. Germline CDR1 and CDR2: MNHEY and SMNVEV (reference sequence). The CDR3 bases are TGTGCCGGCAGTGGGACAGGGAGGGATCAGCCCCAGCATTTT. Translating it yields CAGSGTGRDQPQHF.

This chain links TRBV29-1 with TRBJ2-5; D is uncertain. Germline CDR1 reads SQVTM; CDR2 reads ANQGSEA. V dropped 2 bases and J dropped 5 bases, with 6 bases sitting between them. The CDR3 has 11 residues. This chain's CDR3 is CSVERRETQYF. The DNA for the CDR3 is TGCAGCGTTGAAAGGCGGGAGACCCAGTACTTC.

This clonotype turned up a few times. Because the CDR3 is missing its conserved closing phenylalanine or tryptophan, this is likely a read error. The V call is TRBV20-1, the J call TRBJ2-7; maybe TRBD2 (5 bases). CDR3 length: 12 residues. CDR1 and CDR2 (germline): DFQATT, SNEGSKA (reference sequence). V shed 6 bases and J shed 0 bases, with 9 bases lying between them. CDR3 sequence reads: CSARTYSYEQYS. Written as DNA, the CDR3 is TGCAGTGCGAGGACTTACTCCTACGAGCAGTACTCC.